A selection of T cell receptor beta chains follows, all from one sample in a study of cytomegalovirus exposure and HLA in healthy donors. The data were produced by immunoSEQ multiplex PCR, yet TCRdb's version contains in-frame clones alone and is incomplete. The table lists approximately 200,000 clones, more than 70% of them singletons, with about 4.4% in the top ten. The sequencing sample was made of PBMCs. The receptors were gathered from a man aged 25 to 40 in good health and CMV-seropositive. The CDR3 runs from the conserved cysteine through the conserved F or W. Fields, in order: D gene, V gene, CDR3 length, J gene, clone size, CDR3 DNA, CDR3 protein. D genes are given only for firm matches. Expanded clones get a size class; other rows say once, few or many, or leave the size out.

d_call: .
v_call: TRBV5-1
cdr3_length: 15
j_call: TRBJ2-7
clone_size: once
cdr3_nt: TGCGCCAGCAGCTTACCCGGAAGGAGCATCTACGAGCAGTACTTC
cdr3_aa: CASSLPGRSIYEQYF

d_call: .
v_call: TRBV30
cdr3_length: 12
j_call: TRBJ1-2
clone_size: .
cdr3_nt: TGTGCCTGGAGTGTTGGGAGAAGGGGCTACACCTTC
cdr3_aa: CAWSVGRRGYTF

d_call: TRBD1
v_call: TRBV28
cdr3_length: 14
j_call: TRBJ1-2
clone_size: .
cdr3_nt: TGTGCCAGCAATACCTTCGGGACAGGGGATGGCTACACCTTC
cdr3_aa: CASNTFGTGDGYTF

d_call: TRBD1
v_call: TRBV7-3
cdr3_length: 13
j_call: TRBJ1-1
clone_size: .
cdr3_nt: TGTGCCAGCAGCGCGGGGCAGGGGGGTGAAGCTTTCTTT
cdr3_aa: CASSAGQGGEAFF

d_call: TRBD2
v_call: TRBV10-3
cdr3_length: 15
j_call: TRBJ2-1
clone_size: .
cdr3_nt: TGTGCCATCAGTGAGTCGTCGGGAGGTGGGGGTGAGCAGTTCTTC
cdr3_aa: CAISESSGGGGEQFF

d_call: .
v_call: TRBV7-9
cdr3_length: 16
j_call: TRBJ2-2
clone_size: once
cdr3_nt: TGTGCCAGCAGCTTACGTTCGGGAGTGAACACCGGGGAGCTGTTTTTT
cdr3_aa: CASSLRSGVNTGELFF

d_call: TRBD2
v_call: TRBV7-9
cdr3_length: 17
j_call: TRBJ2-2
clone_size: .
cdr3_nt: TGTGCCAGCAGCTTAGGAGCGGGGAACGCGAACACCGGGGAGCTGTTTTTT
cdr3_aa: CASSLGAGNANTGELFF

d_call: .
v_call: TRBV12-5
cdr3_length: 13
j_call: TRBJ1-1
clone_size: .
cdr3_nt: TGTGCTAGTGGTTTGGAAGGGGGAACTGAAGCTTTCTTT
cdr3_aa: CASGLEGGTEAFF

d_call: TRBD2
v_call: TRBV11-3
cdr3_length: 14
j_call: TRBJ2-7
clone_size: .
cdr3_nt: TGTGCCAGCAGCACCTCTAGCGGGGCCTACGAGCAGTACTTC
cdr3_aa: CASSTSSGAYEQYF

d_call: .
v_call: TRBV15
cdr3_length: 14
j_call: TRBJ2-2
clone_size: .
cdr3_nt: TGTGCCACCAGCAGAGTTCTCAACACCGGGGAGCTGTTTTTT
cdr3_aa: CATSRVLNTGELFF

d_call: .
v_call: TRBV7-2
cdr3_length: 14
j_call: TRBJ2-5
clone_size: .
cdr3_nt: TGTGCCAGCAGCTTACAGATAAGCCAAGAGACCCAGTACTTC
cdr3_aa: CASSLQISQETQYF

d_call: TRBD1
v_call: TRBV7-2
cdr3_length: 14
j_call: TRBJ2-5
clone_size: few
cdr3_nt: TGTGCCAGCAGCCGGGACAGGGCTGGAGAGACCCAGTACTTC
cdr3_aa: CASSRDRAGETQYF

d_call: TRBD2
v_call: TRBV6-5
cdr3_length: 14
j_call: TRBJ2-7
clone_size: .
cdr3_nt: TGTGCCAGCAGTTTCGGGGGGGCATCCTACGAGCAGTACTTC
cdr3_aa: CASSFGGASYEQYF

d_call: .
v_call: TRBV7-9
cdr3_length: 12
j_call: TRBJ1-5
clone_size: .
cdr3_nt: TGTGCCAGCAGCTTTCCCTATCAGCCCCAGCATTTT
cdr3_aa: CASSFPYQPQHF

d_call: .
v_call: TRBV2
cdr3_length: 14
j_call: TRBJ2-7
clone_size: .
cdr3_nt: TGTGCCAGCAGTACGGCCACAGCTTCCTACGAGCAGTACTTC
cdr3_aa: CASSTATASYEQYF

d_call: TRBD1
v_call: TRBV4-1
cdr3_length: 16
j_call: TRBJ2-3
clone_size: few
cdr3_nt: TGCGCCAGCAGCCAAGGTCGAGGGGGCGAGACAGATACGCAGTATTTT
cdr3_aa: CASSQGRGGETDTQYF